This T cell receptor (beta chain) was profiled in a study of human T cells and chemical hapten exposure. TCRdb recomputed calls from the RACE reads with MiXCR, one row per CDR3 protein. The data contain about 120,000 distinct CDR3 sequences, less than 15% of them singletons. This clonotype was counted between two and nine times. Time point indicated: pre-sensitization, week 0. Specified treatment: therapeutic diphenylcyclopropenone sensitization with weekly scalp DPC. Germline V CDR1 and CDR2: SQVTM, ANQGSEA. CDR3 length: 14 amino acids. With V trimmed by 6 bases and J by 2 bases, 8 bases remained unmatched.

The TCR was taken from a young woman with alopecia areata. Some clones in this sample may be carry-over from other donors' samples. Material: whole blood, obtained in connection with sensitization to the hapten diphenylcyclopropenone (DPC). The rearrangement uses TRBV29-1 and TRBJ2-7, with TRBD1 matching 9 bases. The CDR3, as DNA: TGCAGCGTCGTGGGGACAGGGACTACCTACGAGCAGTACTTC. It codes for CSVVGTGTTYEQYF.